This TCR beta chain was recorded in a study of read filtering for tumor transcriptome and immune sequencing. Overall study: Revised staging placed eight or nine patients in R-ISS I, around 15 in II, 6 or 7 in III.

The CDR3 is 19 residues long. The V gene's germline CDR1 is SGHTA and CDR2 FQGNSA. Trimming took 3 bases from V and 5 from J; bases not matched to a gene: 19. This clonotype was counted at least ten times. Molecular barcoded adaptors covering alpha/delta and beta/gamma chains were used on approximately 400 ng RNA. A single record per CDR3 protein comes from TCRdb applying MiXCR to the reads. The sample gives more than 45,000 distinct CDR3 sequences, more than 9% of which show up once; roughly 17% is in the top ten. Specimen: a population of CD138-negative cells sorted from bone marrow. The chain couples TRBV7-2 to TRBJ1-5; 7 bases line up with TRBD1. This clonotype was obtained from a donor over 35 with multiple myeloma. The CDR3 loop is CASSFAGQLSLPRDQPQHF. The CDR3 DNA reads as TGTGCCAGCAGCTTCGCGGGACAGCTTAGCCTTCCCCGGGATCAGCCCCAGCATTTT. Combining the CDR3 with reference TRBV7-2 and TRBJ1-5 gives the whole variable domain GAGVSQSPSNKVTEKGKDVELRCDPISGHTALYWYRQSLGQGLEFLIYFQGNSAPDKSGLPSDRFSAERTGGSVSTLTIQRTQQEDSAVYLCASSFAGQLSLPRDQPQHFGDGTRLSIL.